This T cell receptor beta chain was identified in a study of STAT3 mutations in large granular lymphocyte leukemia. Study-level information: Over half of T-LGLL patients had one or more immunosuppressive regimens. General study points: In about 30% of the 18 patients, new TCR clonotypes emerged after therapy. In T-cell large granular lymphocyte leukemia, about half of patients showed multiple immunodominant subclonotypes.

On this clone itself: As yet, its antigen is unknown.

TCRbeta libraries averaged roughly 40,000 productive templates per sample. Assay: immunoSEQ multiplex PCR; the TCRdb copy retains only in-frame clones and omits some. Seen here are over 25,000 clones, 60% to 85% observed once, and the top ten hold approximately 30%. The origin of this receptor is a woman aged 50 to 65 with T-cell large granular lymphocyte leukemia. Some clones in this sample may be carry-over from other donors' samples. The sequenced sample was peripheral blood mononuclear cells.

The CDR3, as DNA: TGTGCCAGCAGTTTCTCCGGGACTGCGATTTACGAGCAGTACTTC. This encodes CASSFSGTAIYEQYF. This chain joins TRBV28 and TRBJ2-7; D may be TRBD2 (6 bases). With 3 bases removed from V and 4 bases from J, the gap between germline ends came to 16 bases. CDR3 size: 15 residues. Germline loops: CDR1 MDHEN, CDR2 SYDVKM. Using reference TRBV28 and TRBJ2-7 for the parts outside the CDR3, the full variable domain is DVKVTQSSRYLVKRTGEKVFLECVQDMDHENMFWYRQDPGLGLRLIYFSYDVKMKEKGDIPEGYSVSREKKERFSLILESASTNQTSMYLCASSFSGTAIYEQYFGPGTRLTVT.